Following are 20 T cell receptor beta chains from one sample sequenced in a study of cytomegalovirus exposure and HLA in healthy donors. Amplification used 60 Vbeta primers and 13 Jbeta primers. Profiled with immunoSEQ multiplex PCR; TCRdb holds only in-frame clones, not every one. Of hundreds of thousands of clones in the sample, about 75% were seen once. The specimen was PBMCs. The receptors stem from a female donor in good health and CMV-seronegative.

The chain employs TRBV5-4 and TRBJ1-2, with TRBD1 identical over 11 bases. Germline CDR1 and CDR2: SGHNT and YYREEE (reference sequence). The length of the CDR3 is 16 residues. Trimming cost V 0 bases and J 7 bases; bases outside gene matches: 8. The CDR3 bases are TGTGCCAGCAGCTTGGGGACAGGGGGCGCCGCCGGTGGCTACACCTTC. Protein: CASSLGTGGAAGGYTF.

The rearrangement links TRBV6-4 to TRBJ2-2; D is perhaps TRBD2 (6 bases). Germline CDR1 reads MRHNA; CDR2 reads SNTAGT. V was clipped by 5 bases and J by 7 bases, with 14 bases between them. The CDR3 extends over 14 amino acids. CDR3 DNA sequence: TGTGCCAGCAGTAACCTCTTCGGGGGCGGGGAGCTGTTTTTT. Protein: CASSNLFGGGELFF.

J is TRBJ2-7 and V is TRBV10-1, with 8 bases fitting TRBD1. The CDR3 extends over 13 amino acids. Losses at the gene ends were 4 bases for V and 5 bases for J; bases not matched to a gene: 4. The germline V gene has CDR1 WNHNN and CDR2 SYGVQD (reference sequence). DNA of the CDR3: TGCGCCAGCAGTGCTTCAGGGGGCCACGAGCAGTACTTC. The encoded protein is CASSASGGHEQYF.

The CDR3 nucleotides read TGTGCCACAGCGCCATCCGGGATGAGGTTTGGCGAGCAGTACTTC. Translated, it gives CATAPSGMRFGEQYF. The genes are TRBV2 and TRBJ2-7; D possibly corresponds to TRBD2 (5 bases). Trimming removed 10 bases from V and 6 bases from J, with 25 bases in between. The length of the CDR3 is 15 residues. CDR1 is SNHLY and CDR2 is FYNNEI in the germline V gene.

The V gene is TRBV21-1, the J gene TRBJ2-7; the table's D call, TRBD1, has no DNA check behind it. TRBV21-1 is recorded as a pseudogene. The CDR3 is 21 amino acids. CDR3 nucleotide sequence: TGTGCCAGCAGCAAAGAGCCGGCCTTGGACAGGGGTCACCATAGCTCCTACGAGCAGTACTTC. Amino acids: CASSKEPALDRGHHSSYEQYF.

This sequence joins TRBV19 and TRBJ2-7, with D perhaps matching TRBD2 (6 bases). The germline V and J ends were trimmed by 3 bases and 3 bases, with 15 bases remaining between them. Looked up from germline, CDR1 is LNHDA and CDR2 is SQIVND (reference sequence). This CDR3 has 15 amino acids. In DNA form, the CDR3 reads TGTGCCAGTAGTATCCAGGGAGGAGAATTCTACGAGCAGTACTTC. This encodes CASSIQGGEFYEQYF.

The genes are TRBV6-1 and TRBJ1-4, with 10 bases fitting TRBD1. The germline CDR1 and CDR2 sequences are MNHNS and SASEGT. Germline trimming cut 7 bases from V and 5 bases from J; bases unmatched to any gene: 4. This CDR3 has 14 residues. Written as DNA, the CDR3 is TGTGCCAGCATACGGACAGGGGGAAATGAAAAACTGTTTTTT. Protein: CASIRTGGNEKLFF.

Comments on this clone: An end of the junction does not agree with germline; a read error may underlie this. The rearrangement uses TRBV7-9 and TRBJ1-2; perhaps TRBD1 as D (5 bases). This CDR3 region has 14 residues. The germline CDR1 and CDR2 sequences are SEHNR and FQNEAQ (reference sequence). CDR3 nucleotides: TGTTCCAGCAGCCCCTGGTCGCAGGGTCATGGCTACACCTTC. Translating it yields CSSSPWSQGHGYTF.

The rearrangement links TRBV15 to TRBJ2-1; perhaps TRBD1 as D (7 bases). There are 15 residues in the CDR3. Germline CDR1 and CDR2: LNHNV and YYDKDF (reference sequence). Trimming pared 5 bases from V and 1 base from J, leaving 12 bases between. The CDR3 region is CATSRGTVSYNEQFF. Here the CDR3 DNA reads TGTGCCACCAGCCGCGGGACAGTGTCCTACAATGAGCAGTTCTTC.

The genes are TRBV9 and TRBJ1-4, with no clear D. Trimming shortened V by 4 bases and J by 7 bases, and 14 bases separated the two germline ends. Per the germline V gene, CDR1 is SGDLS and CDR2 is YYNGEE. This CDR3 contains 14 residues. In DNA, the CDR3 is TGTGCCAGCAGCCCAGGAACGCTTAGTGAAAAACTGTTTTTT. It translates to CASSPGTLSEKLFF.

This clone was seen a few times. This chain links TRBV11-2 with TRBJ2-5; 10 bases map to TRBD2. CDR3 length: 15 amino acids. V lost 5 bases to trimming and J lost 1 base; unmatched junction nucleotides: 4. The V gene's germline CDR1 is SGHAT and CDR2 FQNNGV. The CDR3 loop is CASSPTSGFQETQYF. As DNA, the CDR3 is TGTGCCAGCAGCCCGACTAGCGGGTTCCAAGAGACCCAGTACTTC. The full variable domain, rest sourced from reference TRBV11-2 and TRBJ2-5, is EAGVAQSPRYKIIEKRQSVAFWCNPISGHATLYWYQQILGQGPKLLIQFQNNGVVDDSQLPKDRFSAERLKGVDSTLKIQPAKLEDSAVYLCASSPTSGFQETQYFGPGTRLLVL.

This clone was observed a single time. This chain joins TRBV28 and TRBJ1-5, with a weak D call TRBD1 (6 bases). Trimming cost V 10 bases and J 6 bases, with 16 bases left between them. Per germline, CDR1 MDHEN and CDR2 SYDVKM. CDR3 size: 13 residues. CDR3 loop: CATSPRDTQPQHF. The DNA for the CDR3 is TGTGCCACCTCCCCACGGGACACTCAGCCCCAGCATTTT.

This clone was detected a few times. The rearrangement joins TRBV6-5 to TRBJ2-7, with 10 bases identical to TRBD2. CDR1 MNHEY and CDR2 SVGAGI come from the germline V gene. The CDR3 is 15 residues long. V gave up 6 bases and J gave up 1 base; unmatched junction bases: 6. The CDR3 DNA follows: TGTGCCAGCAGCCGAAGGACTAGCGGTTCCTACGAGCAGTACTTC. This encodes CASSRRTSGSYEQYF.

V gene TRBV5-4 combines with J gene TRBJ2-7, with 14 bases fitting TRBD2. V trimming: 4 bases; J trimming: 0 bases; junction bases outside the gene matches: 3. This CDR3 comprises 16 residues. Germline lookup yields CDR1 SGHNT and CDR2 YYREEE (reference sequence). In DNA form, the CDR3 reads TGTGCCAGCAGCATGGGACTAGCGGGAGACTCCTACGAGCAGTACTTC. It yields the protein CASSMGLAGDSYEQYF.

V and J are TRBV5-1 and TRBJ2-4; D uncertain. V lost 4 bases and J lost 1, with 18 bases in between. The germline V gene has CDR1 SGHRS and CDR2 YFSETQ. The CDR3 runs 17 residues. The CDR3: CASSPEPIVEAKNIQYF. Here the CDR3 DNA reads TGCGCCAGCAGCCCGGAACCCATTGTGGAGGCCAAAAACATTCAGTACTTC.

This chain connects TRBV28 to TRBJ1-4; D gene uncertain. V lost 2 bases and J 1 base, leaving 11 bases between the germline ends. Germline lookup yields CDR1 MDHEN and CDR2 SYDVKM. There are 16 residues in the CDR3. CDR3 DNA sequence: TGTGCCAGCAGTTTAGCCGGGGTCGGAACTAATGAAAAACTGTTTTTT. As protein: CASSLAGVGTNEKLFF.

The V gene is TRBV27, the J gene TRBJ1-1; 7 nucleotides align to TRBD1. Trimming cost V 5 bases and J 11 bases; bases outside gene matches: 8. Germline CDR1 MNHEY, CDR2 SMNVEV (reference sequence). This CDR3 has 12 amino acids. CDR3 protein: CASSSTGDSAFF. The CDR3, as DNA: TGTGCCAGCAGTAGTACAGGGGATTCGGCTTTCTTT.

As DNA, the CDR3 is TGTGCCAGCAGTTTTAATCGCCTGTGGCTTTCCGGACAGGACCTTCACGCAACTAATGAAAAACTGTTTTTT. Translated, it gives CASSFNRLWLSGQDLHATNEKLFF. The chain employs TRBV28 and TRBJ1-4, with 7 nucleotides matching TRBD1. The CDR3 covers 24 residues. V was pared by 3 bases and J by 0 bases, with 28 bases of the junction left unmatched. Germline-derived CDR1 and CDR2 are MDHEN and SYDVKM.

The chain carries TRBV7-9 and TRBJ2-1, with D uncertain. This CDR3 region has 13 residues. CDR1 is SEHNR and CDR2 is FQNEAQ in the germline V gene (reference sequence). The germline V and J ends were trimmed by 2 bases and 3 bases, with 5 bases remaining between them. The CDR3 DNA reads as TGTGCCAGCAGCTTATTCAGCTACAATGAGCAGTTCTTC. Residues: CASSLFSYNEQFF.

The chain carries TRBV14 and TRBJ2-7; 7 bases are shared with TRBD1. This CDR3 comprises 14 residues. Germline values: CDR1 SGHDN, CDR2 FVKESK. V lost 4 bases, J lost 2 bases, and 5 bases stayed unmatched. The CDR3 protein is CASSLSGGTYEQYF. In DNA, the CDR3 is TGTGCCAGCAGCCTGTCAGGGGGAACCTACGAGCAGTACTTC.